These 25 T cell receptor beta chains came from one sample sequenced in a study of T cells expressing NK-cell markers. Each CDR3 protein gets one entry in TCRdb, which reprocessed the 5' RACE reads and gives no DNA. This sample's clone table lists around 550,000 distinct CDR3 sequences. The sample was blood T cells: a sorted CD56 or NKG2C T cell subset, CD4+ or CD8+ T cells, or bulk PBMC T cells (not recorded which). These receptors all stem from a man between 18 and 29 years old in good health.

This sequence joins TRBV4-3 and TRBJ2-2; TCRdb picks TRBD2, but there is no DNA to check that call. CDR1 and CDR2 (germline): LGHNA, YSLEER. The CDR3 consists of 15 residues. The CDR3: CASSLDSLNTGELFF.

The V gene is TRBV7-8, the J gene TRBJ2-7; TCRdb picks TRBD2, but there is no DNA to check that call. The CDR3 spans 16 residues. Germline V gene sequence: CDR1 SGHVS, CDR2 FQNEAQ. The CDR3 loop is CASSLNSGTHRNEQYF.

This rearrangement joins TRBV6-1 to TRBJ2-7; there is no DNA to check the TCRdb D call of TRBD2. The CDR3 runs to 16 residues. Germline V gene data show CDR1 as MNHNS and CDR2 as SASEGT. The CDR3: CASGSSGGGRPYEQYF.

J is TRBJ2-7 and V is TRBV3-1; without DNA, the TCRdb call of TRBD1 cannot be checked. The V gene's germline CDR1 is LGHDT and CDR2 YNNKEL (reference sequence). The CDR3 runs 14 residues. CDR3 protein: CASSPRRDRAQQYF.

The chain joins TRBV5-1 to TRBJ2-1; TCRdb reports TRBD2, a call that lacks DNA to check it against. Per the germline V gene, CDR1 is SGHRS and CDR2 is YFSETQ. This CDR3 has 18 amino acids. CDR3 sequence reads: CASSLVPPRLAGVVEQFF.

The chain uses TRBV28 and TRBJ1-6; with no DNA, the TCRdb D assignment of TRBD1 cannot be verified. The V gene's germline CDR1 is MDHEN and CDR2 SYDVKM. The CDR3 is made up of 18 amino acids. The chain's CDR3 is CASSSRQGIGSYNSPLHF.

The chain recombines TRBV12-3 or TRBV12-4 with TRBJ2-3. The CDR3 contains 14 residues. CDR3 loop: CASSLTKYPDTQYF.

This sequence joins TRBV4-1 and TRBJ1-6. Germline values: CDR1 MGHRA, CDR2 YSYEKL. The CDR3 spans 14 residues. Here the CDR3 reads CASSTDERGSPLHF.

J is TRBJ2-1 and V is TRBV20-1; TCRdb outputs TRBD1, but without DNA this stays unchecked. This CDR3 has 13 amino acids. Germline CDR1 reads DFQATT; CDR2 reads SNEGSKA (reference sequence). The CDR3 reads CSAPGGGRFEQFF.

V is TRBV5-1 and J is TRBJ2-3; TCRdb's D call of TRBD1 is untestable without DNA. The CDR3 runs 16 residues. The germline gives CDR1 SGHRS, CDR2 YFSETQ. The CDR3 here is CASSLAPAPGTDTQYF.

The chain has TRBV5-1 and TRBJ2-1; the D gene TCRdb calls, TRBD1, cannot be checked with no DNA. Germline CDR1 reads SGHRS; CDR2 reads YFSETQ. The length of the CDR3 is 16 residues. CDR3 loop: CASSLVSGGNYNEQFF.

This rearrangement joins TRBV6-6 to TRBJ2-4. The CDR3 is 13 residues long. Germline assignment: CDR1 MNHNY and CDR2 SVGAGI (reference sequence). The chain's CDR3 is CASSYSDGNIQYF.

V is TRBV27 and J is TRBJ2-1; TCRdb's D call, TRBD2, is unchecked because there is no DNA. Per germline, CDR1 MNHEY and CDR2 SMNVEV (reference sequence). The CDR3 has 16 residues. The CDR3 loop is CASSPMTSGRTGEQFF.

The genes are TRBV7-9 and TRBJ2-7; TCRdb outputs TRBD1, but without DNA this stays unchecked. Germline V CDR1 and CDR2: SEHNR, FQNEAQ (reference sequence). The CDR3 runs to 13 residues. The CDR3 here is CASDDRGQGEQYF.

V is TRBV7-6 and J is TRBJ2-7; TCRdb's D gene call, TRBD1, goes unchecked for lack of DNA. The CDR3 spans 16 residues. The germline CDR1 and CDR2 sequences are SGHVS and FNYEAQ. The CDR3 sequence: CASSLGGTGFNYEQYF. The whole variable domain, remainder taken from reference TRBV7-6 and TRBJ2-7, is GAGVSQSPRYKVTKRGQDVALRCDPISGHVSLYWYRQALGQGPEFLTYFNYEAQQDKSGLPNDRFSAERPEGSISTLTIQRTEQRDSAMYRCASSLGGTGFNYEQYFGPGTRLTVT.

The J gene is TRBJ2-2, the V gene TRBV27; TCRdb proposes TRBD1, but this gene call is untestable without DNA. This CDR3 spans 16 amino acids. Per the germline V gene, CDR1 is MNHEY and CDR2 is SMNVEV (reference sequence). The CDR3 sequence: CASSLSQGAATGELFF.

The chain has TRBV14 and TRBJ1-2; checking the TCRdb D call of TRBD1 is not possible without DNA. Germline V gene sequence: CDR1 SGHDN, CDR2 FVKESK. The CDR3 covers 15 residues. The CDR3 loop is CASSQVPENRDGYTF.

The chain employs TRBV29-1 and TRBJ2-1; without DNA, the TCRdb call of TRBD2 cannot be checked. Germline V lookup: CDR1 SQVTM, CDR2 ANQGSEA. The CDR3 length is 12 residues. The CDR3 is CSVGGPVNEQFF.

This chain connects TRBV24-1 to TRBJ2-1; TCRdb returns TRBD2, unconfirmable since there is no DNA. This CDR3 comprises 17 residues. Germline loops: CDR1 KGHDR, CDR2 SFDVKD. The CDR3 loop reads CATSDSSGRPSYNEQFF.

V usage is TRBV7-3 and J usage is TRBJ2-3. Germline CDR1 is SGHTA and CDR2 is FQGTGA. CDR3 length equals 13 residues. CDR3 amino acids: CASSLELRNTQYF.

CDR3 sequence reads: CSASFGLGQGNQPQHF. V gene TRBV20-1 combines with J gene TRBJ1-5; the D gene TCRdb calls, TRBD1, cannot be checked with no DNA. This CDR3 spans 16 amino acids. Germline assignment: CDR1 DFQATT and CDR2 SNEGSKA (reference sequence).

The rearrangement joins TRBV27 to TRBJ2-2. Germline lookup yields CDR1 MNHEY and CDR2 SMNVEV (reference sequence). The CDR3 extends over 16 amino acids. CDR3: CASRTTKLVISGELFF.

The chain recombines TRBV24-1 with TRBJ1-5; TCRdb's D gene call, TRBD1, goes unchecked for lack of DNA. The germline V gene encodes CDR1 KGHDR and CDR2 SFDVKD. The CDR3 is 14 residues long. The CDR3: CATAAGTGNQPQHF.

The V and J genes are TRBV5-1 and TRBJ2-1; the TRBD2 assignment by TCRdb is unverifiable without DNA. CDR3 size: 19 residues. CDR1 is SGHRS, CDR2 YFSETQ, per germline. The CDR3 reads CASSRERGRIEKSYNEQFF.

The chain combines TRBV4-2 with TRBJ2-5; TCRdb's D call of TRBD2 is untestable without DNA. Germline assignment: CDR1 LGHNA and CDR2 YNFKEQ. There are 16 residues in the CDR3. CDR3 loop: CASSLPSGRAKETQYF.